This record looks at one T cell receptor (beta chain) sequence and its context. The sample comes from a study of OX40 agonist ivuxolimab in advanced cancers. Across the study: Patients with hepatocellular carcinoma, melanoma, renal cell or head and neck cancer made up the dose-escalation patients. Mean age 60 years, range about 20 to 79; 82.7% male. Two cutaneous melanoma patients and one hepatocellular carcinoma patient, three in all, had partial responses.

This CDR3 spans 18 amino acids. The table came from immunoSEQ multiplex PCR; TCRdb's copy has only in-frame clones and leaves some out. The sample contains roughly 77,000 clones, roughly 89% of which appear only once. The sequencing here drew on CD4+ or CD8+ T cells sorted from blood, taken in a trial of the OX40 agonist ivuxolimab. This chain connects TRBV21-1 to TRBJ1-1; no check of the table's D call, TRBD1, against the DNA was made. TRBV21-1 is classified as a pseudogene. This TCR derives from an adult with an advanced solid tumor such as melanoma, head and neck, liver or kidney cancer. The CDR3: CASSYGTGDSLMNTEAFF. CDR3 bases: TGTGCCAGCAGCTACGGGACAGGGGACAGCCTAATGAACACTGAAGCTTTCTTT.